The 4 T cell receptor beta chains below were found in one sample sequenced in a study of T-cell memory formation after mild COVID-19 (TCRdb year 2021). Library creation used 5' RACE. The listed sequencing device is Illumina NovaSeq 6000. Starting from the raw public reads, TCRdb applied fastp trimming at Q25, assembled clones with MiXCR and retained in-frame beta chains. Every CDR3 protein is listed once, alongside the most common genes and DNA of its rows. Here the sample has some 350,000 distinct CDR3 sequences; more than 15% occur a single time. The top ten clones comprise about a fifth of the sample. Sequenced: PBMCs or a T cell subset sorted from them (not recorded which). The receptors were sampled from a man between 18 and 35 years old who had mild COVID-19 (a few samples of this study predate the infection). The sample titles of this study are shuffled in the database, so cell type and time point are left out; the donor was told from shared clones.

CDR3: CASSLAGSGQPQHF. The DNA of the CDR3 is TGCGCCAGCAGCTTGGCAGGGTCGGGTCAGCCCCAGCATTTT. The V and J genes are TRBV5-1 and TRBJ1-5; perhaps TRBD1 as D (5 bases). The CDR3 is 14 amino acids. Germline assignment: CDR1 SGHRS and CDR2 YFSETQ. V was trimmed by 0 bases and J by 6 bases, leaving 10 bases between them.

This chain uses TRBV5-1 with TRBJ1-1, with D perhaps TRBD1 (5 bases). This CDR3 contains 15 residues. The V end lost 0 bases, the J end lost 1 base, and 10 bases lay between the germline ends. Germline CDR1 SGHRS, CDR2 YFSETQ. CDR3 sequence: CASSLEAGGNTEAFF. The DNA for the CDR3 is TGCGCCAGCAGCTTGGAAGCGGGGGGGAACACTGAAGCTTTCTTT.

This clonotype was counted a single time. The gene calls are TRBV20-1 and TRBJ2-3; 10 bases are shared with TRBD1. CDR3 length: 13 amino acids. Trimming cost V 4 bases and J 3 bases; bases outside gene matches: 1. CDR1 is DFQATT and CDR2 is SNEGSKA in the germline V gene (reference sequence). The CDR3 sequence is CSAKGQGTDTQYF. The CDR3 DNA follows: TGCAGTGCTAAGGGACAGGGGACAGATACGCAGTATTTT.

The V gene is TRBV25-1, the J gene TRBJ1-3; no definite D call. This CDR3 contains 12 residues. Trimming shortened V by 4 bases and J by 2 bases, and 3 bases separated the two germline ends. Germline V CDR1 and CDR2: MGHDK, SYGVNS. CDR3 nucleotide sequence: TGTGCCAGCAGTGGACCTGGAAACACCATATATTTT. It yields the protein CASSGPGNTIYF.